The 20 T cell receptor beta chains below come from one sample, sequenced in a study of blood T cell repertoires in COVID-19 (dated by TCRdb to about 2020). The method behind the library was the immunoSEQ multiplex PCR assay. Sourced from immuneACCESS, this table was stored by TCRdb with only in-frame sequences that have V and J called. A share of the clones is absent; for the studies checked, an unresolved V gene accounts for under half, and the remainder has no known explanation. This sample is represented by over 150,000 clones; roughly nine tenths of them were singletons. Around 2.1% of the sample lies in the top ten. The sequencing input was PBMCs or T cells enriched from blood (not recorded which). These receptors originate from a woman aged 30 to 39 who had recovered from COVID-19.

This clone has only one observation. The chain uses TRBV6-5 and TRBJ2-1; the D gene is possibly TRBD2 (6 bases). CDR1 and CDR2 from the germline V gene are MNHEY and SVGAGI. The ends were cut back, 6 bases at V and 3 bases at J, with 12 bases in the middle. The length of the CDR3 is 14 residues. In nucleotides, the CDR3 is TGTGCCAGCAGCTGGGACTCTAGCTACAATGAGCAGTTCTTC. It encodes CASSWDSSYNEQFF.

V is TRBV7-9 and J is TRBJ2-5, with TRBD1 matching 7 bases. CDR1 is SEHNR and CDR2 is FQNEAQ in the germline V gene (reference sequence). The CDR3 covers 15 residues. The V gene end was trimmed by 1 base and the J gene end by 2 bases; junction bases not matched to a gene: 4. CDR3 region: CASSLGDSRQETQYF. The CDR3 bases are TGTGCCAGCAGCTTAGGGGACAGTCGTCAAGAGACCCAGTACTTC.

V and J are TRBV19 and TRBJ1-1; D might be TRBD1 (6 bases). Trimming took off 0 bases at V and 6 bases at J, with 11 bases between the two ends. The germline V gene has CDR1 LNHDA and CDR2 SQIVND (reference sequence). CDR3 length equals 14 residues. The CDR3 DNA reads TGTGCCAGTAGTATAGATCGGACAGCTTCTGAAGCTTTCTTT. Amino acids: CASSIDRTASEAFF.

The chain links TRBV5-6 to TRBJ1-4, with D perhaps matching TRBD1 (6 bases). The CDR3 covers 15 residues. Trimming shortened V by 1 base and J by 7 bases, and 14 bases separated the two germline ends. CDR1 and CDR2 from the germline V gene are SGHDT and YYEEEE. Here the CDR3 reads CASSLLGQGSEKLFF. In nucleotides, the CDR3 is TGTGCCAGCAGCTTGCTCGGTCAGGGGAGTGAAAAACTGTTTTTT. The variable domain in full, with the rest retrieved from reference TRBV5-6 and TRBJ1-4, is DAGVTQSPTHLIKTRGQQVTLRCSPKSGHDTVSWYQQALGQGPQFIFQYYEEEERQRGNFPDRFSGHQFPNYSSELNVNALLLGDSALYLCASSLLGQGSEKLFFGSGTQLSVL.

The chain carries TRBV7-9 and TRBJ1-1; D call uncertain. The CDR3 has 14 residues. V dropped 4 bases and J dropped 3 bases, with 12 bases sitting between them. Looked up from germline, CDR1 is SEHNR and CDR2 is FQNEAQ (reference sequence). CDR3: CASSSLMRYTEAFF. Here the CDR3 DNA reads TGTGCCAGCAGCTCATTAATGAGGTACACTGAAGCTTTCTTT.

The chain has TRBV16 and TRBJ1-1; perhaps TRBD1 as D (5 bases). With 1 base removed from V and 5 bases from J, the gap between germline ends came to 8 bases. CDR3 length: 13 amino acids. The germline V gene has CDR1 KGHSY and CDR2 FQNENV. CDR3: CASSQFRGTEAFF. The CDR3 nucleotides are TGTGCCAGCAGCCAATTTCGGGGGACTGAAGCTTTCTTT.

V usage is TRBV7-2 and J usage is TRBJ1-2, with 7 bases matching TRBD1. CDR1 is SGHTA and CDR2 is FQGNSA in the germline V gene. With 1 base clipped from V and 8 bases from J, the junction kept 4 bases outside the gene matches. The CDR3 runs to 13 residues. The CDR3 region has the DNA TGTGCCAGCAGCTTAGGGGACAGTGTCGGCTACACCTTC. This gives the protein CASSLGDSVGYTF.

The chain joins TRBV14 to TRBJ1-1; D gene ambiguous. This CDR3 is built from 13 residues. Trimming stripped 1 base from V and 2 bases from J, with 5 bases between. Germline V gives CDR1 SGHDN, CDR2 FVKESK. This CDR3 is CASSQAGNTEAFF. DNA of the CDR3: TGTGCCAGCAGCCAAGCGGGAAACACTGAAGCTTTCTTT.

J is TRBJ1-2 and V is TRBV12-3 or TRBV12-4; D remains ambiguous. There are 13 residues in the CDR3. V was clipped by 3 bases and J by 6 bases, with 11 bases between them. This CDR3 is CASSFGTVDGYTF. The CDR3 region has the DNA TGTGCCAGCAGTTTCGGAACAGTCGATGGCTACACCTTC.

The chain uses TRBV27 and TRBJ2-5; 11 positions match TRBD1. Germline CDR1 MNHEY, CDR2 SMNVEV (reference sequence). This CDR3 contains 19 residues. Losses at the gene ends were 6 bases for V and 5 bases for J; bases not matched to a gene: 20. For the CDR3, the DNA is TGTGCCAGCAGGATCACCTGGGACAGGGGGTTCGGGGCCCTGGAGACCCAGTACTTC. The encoded protein is CASRITWDRGFGALETQYF.

This clone is a singleton in its sample. The chain uses TRBV6-5 and TRBJ2-3, with 7 bases lining up with TRBD1. Germline loops: CDR1 MNHEY, CDR2 SVGAGI. This CDR3 spans 14 amino acids. The trim removed 6 bases at V and 10 bases at J, leaving 13 bases unmatched. This chain's CDR3 is CASSRSGPGQPQYF. The CDR3 nucleotides read TGTGCCAGCAGCCGCAGCGGTCCGGGACAGCCGCAGTATTTT.

The rearrangement uses TRBV24-1 and TRBJ2-1, with 16 bases fitting TRBD2. CDR1 and CDR2 (germline): KGHDR, SFDVKD. J was trimmed by 2 bases and V by 4 bases; bases with no gene match: 10. This CDR3 spans 20 amino acids. CDR3 in amino acids: CATSDTTGTSGRAPYNEQFF. In nucleotides, the CDR3 is TGTGCCACCAGTGACACAACCGGGACTAGCGGGAGGGCCCCCTACAATGAGCAGTTCTTC.

The chain couples TRBV5-8 to TRBJ2-7, with D perhaps matching TRBD1 (5 bases). This CDR3 is 13 amino acids long. V lost 0 bases and J 5 bases, leaving 9 bases between the germline ends. In germline, CDR1 is SGHTS, CDR2 YDEGEE. In DNA form, the CDR3 reads TGTGCCAGCAGCTTGGAACAGGTGGACGAGCAGTACTTC. Translating it yields CASSLEQVDEQYF.

The chain couples TRBV11-2 to TRBJ1-6; 9 bases align to TRBD1. Trimming took 1 base from V and 10 from J; bases not matched to a gene: 5. Germline V gene lookup returns CDR1 SGHAT and CDR2 FQNNGV. The CDR3 consists of 15 residues. In nucleotides, the CDR3 is TGTGCCAGCAGCTTAGCCGGGACAGGGAGGTCACCCCTCCACTTT. Amino acids: CASSLAGTGRSPLHF.

This clone was seen only a few times. The V gene is TRBV19, the J gene TRBJ1-1; weak D call: TRBD1 (5 bases). This CDR3 comprises 15 residues. The germline gives CDR1 LNHDA, CDR2 SQIVND (reference sequence). Deletions cut 2 bases from V and 4 bases from J, with 14 bases between. CDR3: CASSISGGVSTEAFF. Written as DNA, the CDR3 is TGTGCCAGTAGTATATCTGGGGGGGTGAGCACTGAAGCTTTCTTT.

The V gene is TRBV6-6, the J gene TRBJ1-2; D gene ambiguous. Trimming shortened V by 3 bases and J by 8 bases, and 13 bases separated the two germline ends. Germline V gene data show CDR1 as MNHNY and CDR2 as SVGAGI (reference sequence). The CDR3 covers 13 residues. The CDR3 sequence is CASSYLATGGYTF. The CDR3 DNA reads TGTGCCAGCAGTTATCTTGCGACTGGGGGCTACACCTTC.

The genes are TRBV7-9 and TRBJ2-3; 7 nucleotides line up with TRBD2. In germline, CDR1 is SEHNR, CDR2 FQNEAQ (reference sequence). The V and J ends lost 3 bases and 2 bases, in that order; junction bases with no gene match: 5. The CDR3 consists of 15 residues. The chain's CDR3 is CASSLGRGNTDTQYF. In nucleotides, the CDR3 is TGTGCCAGCAGCTTGGGGCGGGGGAACACAGATACGCAGTATTTT.

The gene calls are TRBV27 and TRBJ2-4; TRBD1 matches 9 bases. After removal of 8 bases from V and 3 bases from J, the junction contained 8 bases not matched to a gene. Germline V lookup: CDR1 MNHEY, CDR2 SMNVEV (reference sequence). This CDR3 has 15 residues. DNA of the CDR3: TGTGCCAGCGGAACAGGGGGCGCGGGCAAAAACATTCAGTACTTC. It codes for CASGTGGAGKNIQYF.

The chain couples TRBV19 to TRBJ2-5, with 9 bases identical to TRBD2. Germline values: CDR1 LNHDA, CDR2 SQIVND (reference sequence). Trimming removed 4 bases from V and 7 bases from J; junction bases left unmatched: 10. The CDR3 has 15 residues. In nucleotides, the CDR3 is TGTGCCAGTAGTAGTCCTGAGCGGGGGGTTAGGACCCAGTACTTC. Encoded protein: CASSSPERGVRTQYF. Full variable domain (remainder filled in from reference TRBV19 and TRBJ2-5): DGGITQSPKYLFRKEGQNVTLSCEQNLNHDAMYWYRQDPGQGLRLIYYSQIVNDFQKGDIAEGYSVSREKKESFPLTVTSAQKNPTAFYLCASSSPERGVRTQYFGPGTRLLVL.

V usage is TRBV6-2 or TRBV6-3 and J usage is TRBJ2-3, with 7 bases that match TRBD2. V lost 0 bases, J lost 1 base, and 7 bases stayed unmatched. CDR3 size: 17 residues. Germline CDR1 MNHEY, CDR2 SVGEGT. CDR3 protein: CASSYSMLAERTDTQYF. The DNA for the CDR3 is TGTGCCAGCAGTTACTCGATGCTAGCGGAACGCACAGATACGCAGTATTTT.